This T cell receptor beta chain originates from a study of T-cell reconstitution after alpha-beta-depleted transplantation in children. This CDR3 is 14 amino acids long. V was trimmed by 7 bases and J by 6 bases, leaving 15 bases between them. Germline V gene data show CDR1 as SGHTA and CDR2 as FQGNSA. This clonotype was detected many times. Unique molecular identifiers were incorporated into the prepared TCRbeta library. TCRdb reanalysed the PCR reads using MiXCR and keeps one entry per CDR3 protein. The table has about 400,000 distinct CDR3 sequences, about an eighth seen once. The V call is TRBV7-2, the J call TRBJ2-2, with D maybe TRBD2 (5 bases). The receptor was isolated from a human donor who donated a stem cell graft to a child with Fanconi anemia. This specimen was PBMCs, taken from the stem cell graft. This CDR3 is CASMRPGLSGELFF. The CDR3 coding sequence is TGTGCCAGCATGAGACCGGGGTTATCCGGGGAGCTGTTTTTT.